This T cell receptor (beta chain) was recovered during a study of spatial heterogeneity in lung cancer. Whole-study context: A module score for T cells, taken from matched bulk RNA-seq, correlated strongly with TCR transcript counts in tumor regions. A unique TCR and UMI combination showed up more than ten times in raw reads, on average. Study results and limitations: One measure, the expanded intratumoral alpha and beta TCR count, tracked tumor mutation counts.

In the library, each TCR cDNA molecule bore its own unique molecular identifier. From the 5' RACE reads, TCRdb called clonotypes with MiXCR, one entry per CDR3 protein. The table includes about 6,000 distinct CDR3 sequences, around 13% detected once. This clonotype is termed medium-sized. Its antigen is not identified. This beta chain appears as a stray read in a library generated for alpha chains; its size is not informative. Per germline, CDR1 MDHEN and CDR2 SYDVKM. The V and J ends lost 4 bases and 5 bases, in that order; junction bases with no gene match: 13. The CDR3 spans 16 residues. Time point specified: sample taken at primary tumor resection. TCRs were sequenced from unsorted whole RNA of tumor, nontumor lung or PBMC.

This chain uses TRBV28 with TRBJ1-1; TRBD1 aligns across 7 bases. The sequence derives from a male donor with early-stage non-small cell lung cancer. The specimen comprised lung tumor tissue, sampled at surgery. The CDR3 spells CASSSPSTGKFTEAFF. In DNA form, the CDR3 reads TGTGCCAGCAGTTCCCCCTCGACAGGGAAGTTTACTGAAGCTTTCTTT. Filled out from reference TRBV28 and TRBJ1-1, the complete variable domain reads DVKVTQSSRYLVKRTGEKVFLECVQDMDHENMFWYRQDPGLGLRLIYFSYDVKMKEKGDIPEGYSVSREKKERFSLILESASTNQTSMYLCASSSPSTGKFTEAFFGQGTRLTVV.